These T cell receptor beta chains were read from a single sample in a study of PD-L1 blockade in urothelial cancer. The protocol was immunoSEQ multiplex PCR, while the TCRdb copy is restricted to in-frame clones and leaves out a portion. The sample shows under 55,000 clones, roughly four fifths of them seen only once. Here the sequenced sample was PBMCs, taken around atezolizumab (anti-PD-L1) treatment. Every receptor here comes from a man aged 60 to 69 with urothelial cancer. Each CDR3 is given with its conserved first and last residue. The order of the fields is J gene, clone size, V gene, D gene, CDR3 DNA, CDR3 protein. The D gene is left open where the match is weak. Expanded clones get a size class; other rows say once, few or many, or leave the size out.

J gene: TRBJ1-2; clone size: .; V gene: TRBV29-1; D gene: .; CDR3 DNA: TGCAGCGTTGAGCAGGCGCTCGGCTACACCTTC; CDR3 protein: CSVEQALGYTF
J gene: TRBJ1-1; clone size: .; V gene: TRBV5-1; D gene: .; CDR3 DNA: TGCGCCAGCAGCATTTCAGGGCCGGACACTGAAGCTTTCTTT; CDR3 protein: CASSISGPDTEAFF
J gene: TRBJ2-1; clone size: .; V gene: TRBV7-2; D gene: .; CDR3 DNA: TGTGCCAGCAGCTTACACGCTCTAGCGCACTCCTACAATGAGCAGTTCTTC; CDR3 protein: CASSLHALAHSYNEQFF
J gene: TRBJ1-5; clone size: .; V gene: TRBV10-3; D gene: TRBD1; CDR3 DNA: TGTGCCATCGGGACAGGGGGCGGCCAGCCCCAGCATTTT; CDR3 protein: CAIGTGGGQPQHF
J gene: TRBJ2-3; clone size: .; V gene: TRBV2; D gene: .; CDR3 DNA: TGTGCCAGCGGGCTAGCGTTCACAGATACGCAGTATTTT; CDR3 protein: CASGLAFTDTQYF
J gene: TRBJ1-3; clone size: .; V gene: TRBV6-1; D gene: .; CDR3 DNA: TGTGCCAGCAGGGGCGGACACGCCGGGGGAAACACCATATATTTT; CDR3 protein: CASRGGHAGGNTIYF
J gene: TRBJ2-1; clone size: few; V gene: TRBV6-6; D gene: .; CDR3 DNA: TGTGCCAGCGGGACTCCGGGGAATGAGCAGTTCTTC; CDR3 protein: CASGTPGNEQFF
J gene: TRBJ2-7; clone size: .; V gene: TRBV28; D gene: .; CDR3 DNA: TGTGCCAGCAGTTCCCCGGGGCGGGAATACGAGCAGTACTTC; CDR3 protein: CASSSPGREYEQYF
J gene: TRBJ1-3; clone size: once; V gene: TRBV5-4; D gene: .; CDR3 DNA: TGTGCCAGCAGCTATGGACAACCCGACTCTGGAAACACCATATATTTT; CDR3 protein: CASSYGQPDSGNTIYF
J gene: TRBJ2-1; clone size: .; V gene: TRBV5-1; D gene: TRBD2; CDR3 DNA: TGCGCCAGCAGCGGGACTAGCGGGGGACTCTACAATGAGCAGTTCTTC; CDR3 protein: CASSGTSGGLYNEQFF
J gene: TRBJ2-1; clone size: .; V gene: TRBV5-6; D gene: TRBD2; CDR3 DNA: TGTGCCAGCCACATTGCGGGGCTAGCGGTGATACTCTTC; CDR3 protein: CASHIAGLAVILF
J gene: TRBJ2-7; clone size: once; V gene: TRBV5-4; D gene: TRBD1; CDR3 DNA: TGTGCCAGCAGCTGGACAGGGGGCGGCTACGAGCAGTACTTC; CDR3 protein: CASSWTGGGYEQYF
J gene: TRBJ1-5; clone size: .; V gene: TRBV28; D gene: .; CDR3 DNA: TGTGCCAGCAATCGGGAAGGCGTAAGCAATCAGCCCCAGCATTTT; CDR3 protein: CASNREGVSNQPQHF
J gene: TRBJ2-7; clone size: .; V gene: TRBV2; D gene: TRBD2; CDR3 DNA: TGTGCCATTGGGACTAGCGGTTACGAGCAGTACTTC; CDR3 protein: CAIGTSGYEQYF
J gene: TRBJ2-3; clone size: .; V gene: TRBV5-1; D gene: TRBD2; CDR3 DNA: TGCGCCAGCAGCTTGGCCCGGGGGGGTACAGATACGCAGTATTTT; CDR3 protein: CASSLARGGTDTQYF
J gene: TRBJ2-2; clone size: .; V gene: TRBV12-5; D gene: .; CDR3 DNA: TGTGCTAGTGGTTTGGCCACATTTTCCGGGGAGCTGTTTTTT; CDR3 protein: CASGLATFSGELFF
J gene: TRBJ2-1; clone size: .; V gene: TRBV5-1; D gene: TRBD2; CDR3 DNA: TGCGCCAGCAGCTTCACCGGGACTAGCGGGGGCAATGAGCAGTTCTTC; CDR3 protein: CASSFTGTSGGNEQFF
J gene: TRBJ2-7; clone size: .; V gene: TRBV28; D gene: .; CDR3 DNA: TGTGCCAGCAGTTTAAGAATGAGCTCCTACGAGCAGTACTTC; CDR3 protein: CASSLRMSSYEQYF
J gene: TRBJ2-1; clone size: .; V gene: TRBV15; D gene: .; CDR3 DNA: TGTGCCACCAGCAGAGGTGACAGAAACAATGAGCAGTTCTTC; CDR3 protein: CATSRGDRNNEQFF
J gene: TRBJ1-5; clone size: .; V gene: TRBV6-4; D gene: .; CDR3 DNA: TGTGCCAGCAGGGAACAGGGCTATAGCAATCAGCCCCAGCATTTT; CDR3 protein: CASREQGYSNQPQHF
J gene: TRBJ2-5; clone size: .; V gene: TRBV10-3; D gene: .; CDR3 DNA: TGTGCCATCGGTCTGGAGTCACAAGAGACCCAGTACTTC; CDR3 protein: CAIGLESQETQYF
J gene: TRBJ2-7; clone size: .; V gene: TRBV23-1; D gene: TRBD2; CDR3 DNA: TGCGCCAGCAGTCACCCCACCCCACGCGGGGGCTTC; CDR3 protein: CASSHPTPRGGF
J gene: TRBJ2-3; clone size: .; V gene: TRBV29-1; D gene: TRBD2; CDR3 DNA: TGCAGCGTTTCCTCTACTAGCGCCCCGGGAGATACGCAGTATTTT; CDR3 protein: CSVSSTSAPGDTQYF
J gene: TRBJ2-5; clone size: .; V gene: TRBV27; D gene: TRBD2; CDR3 DNA: TGTGCCAGCAGTTTATCAACTAGCGGGGGCCCAGAGACCCAGTACTTC; CDR3 protein: CASSLSTSGGPETQYF
J gene: TRBJ2-1; clone size: .; V gene: TRBV19; D gene: TRBD2; CDR3 DNA: TGTGCCAGTACCGCCGCCCGGACTAGCGGGGTCAATGAGCAGTTCTTC; CDR3 protein: CASTAARTSGVNEQFF
J gene: TRBJ2-1; clone size: .; V gene: TRBV1; D gene: .; CDR3 DNA: TGCACCAGCAGCCACGACACTAGCGGTAGCTCCTACAATGAGCAGTTCTTC; CDR3 protein: CTSSHDTSGSSYNEQFF